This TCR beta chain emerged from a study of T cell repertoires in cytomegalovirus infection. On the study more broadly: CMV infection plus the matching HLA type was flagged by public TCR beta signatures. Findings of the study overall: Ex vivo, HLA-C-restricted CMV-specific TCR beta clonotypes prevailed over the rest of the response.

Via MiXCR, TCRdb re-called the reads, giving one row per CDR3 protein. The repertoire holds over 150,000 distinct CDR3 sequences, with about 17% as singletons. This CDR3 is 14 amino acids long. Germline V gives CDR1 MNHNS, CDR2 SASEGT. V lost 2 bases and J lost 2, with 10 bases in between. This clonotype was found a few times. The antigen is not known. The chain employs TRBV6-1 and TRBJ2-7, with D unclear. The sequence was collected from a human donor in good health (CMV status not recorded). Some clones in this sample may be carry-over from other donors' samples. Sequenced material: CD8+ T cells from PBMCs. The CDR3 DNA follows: TGTGCCAGCAGTGAATCGACGGTTCCCTACGAGCAGTACTTC. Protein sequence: CASSESTVPYEQYF.